This is a list of T cell receptor beta chains from one sample in a study of T cell repertoires in cytomegalovirus infection. These receptors' antigens are unknown. TCRdb processed the reads anew with MiXCR; each CDR3 protein has one entry. Among about 700,000 distinct CDR3 sequences listed, around 32% were seen once. The sample in question was cultured PBMCs, obtained from culture after CMV antigen stimulation. Every receptor here comes from a human donor in good health (CMV status not recorded). Some clones in this sample may be carry-over from other donors' samples. CDR3s include the opening cysteine and the closing phenylalanine or tryptophan. D genes are given only for firm matches. The listing skips clone size in some rows; elsewhere it reads once, few, many or a size class.

TRBV12-5	-	-	TRBJ1-1	17	TGTGCTAGTGGTTTGGTACTCGGGGGAGCGGCGAACACTGAAGCTTTCTTT	CASGLVLGGAANTEAFF
TRBV7-9	-	-	TRBJ2-7	14	TGTGCCAGCAGCTTAAGGGGTCCCCCTAACGAGCAGTACTTC	CASSLRGPPNEQYF
TRBV7-8	-	few	TRBJ2-7	15	TGTGCCAGCAGTAAGAGACGGGTCGGAGACTACGAGCAGTACTTC	CASSKRRVGDYEQYF
TRBV7-8	-	few	TRBJ1-2	15	TGTGCCAGCAGCTTAGCGCACGACAGAAGAAATGGCTACACCTTC	CASSLAHDRRNGYTF
TRBV11-3	-	-	TRBJ2-1	14	TGTGCCAGCAGTCTCAGCTCACCTTACAATGAGCAGTTCTTC	CASSLSSPYNEQFF
TRBV7-2	-	many	TRBJ1-5	13	TGTGCCAGCAGCCCGAGGGGGAATCAGCCCCAGCATTTT	CASSPRGNQPQHF
TRBV7-2	-	few	TRBJ1-2	16	TGTGCCAGCAGCTTAAGATCCGGGACGATCAACTATGGCTACACCTTC	CASSLRSGTINYGYTF
TRBV5-1	-	-	TRBJ2-1	15	TGCGCCAGCAGCTTCGGGTCGGGGGCCGGGAATGAGCAGTTCTTC	CASSFGSGAGNEQFF
TRBV6-1	-	few	TRBJ2-7	14	TGTGCCAGCAGTCGTGACGGGAGTGACCACGAGCAGTACTTC	CASSRDGSDHEQYF
TRBV4-2	TRBD2	-	TRBJ2-5	18	TGTGCCAGCAGCCAAGATGTAAGCAGGAGCGGGAGTGGGAAGACCCAGTACTTC	CASSQDVSRSGSGKTQYF
TRBV5-1	-	-	TRBJ1-1	14	TGCGCCAGCAGCTTAAAGTCGACAGGCGCTGAAGCTTTCTTT	CASSLKSTGAEAFF
TRBV5-4	TRBD2	-	TRBJ2-3	17	TGTGCCAGCAGCCCGGGGGCTAGCGGGGGAGCGACAGATACGCAGTATTTT	CASSPGASGGATDTQYF
TRBV18	TRBD1	few	TRBJ1-6	16	TGTGCCAGCTCCCCCCTCGGGGCAGGGGGCCTCTCAACCCTCCACTTT	CASSPLGAGGLSTLHF
TRBV12-3/TRBV12-4	TRBD2	-	TRBJ2-1	15	TGTGCCAGCAGTTTAGGGGCTAGCGGGGGTGGGGAGCAGTTCTTC	CASSLGASGGGEQFF
TRBV6-5	-	-	TRBJ2-1	14	TGTGCCAGTGCGCCCGAGACGGAATACAATGAGCAGTTCTTC	CASAPETEYNEQFF
TRBV15	-	-	TRBJ1-1	13	TGTGCCACCAGCAGAGGGGGAAGGACTGAAGCTTTCTTT	CATSRGGRTEAFF
TRBV6-1	-	few	TRBJ1-5	15	TGTGCCAGCAACCGAATAGACAGGACGGGTCAGCCCCAGCATTTT	CASNRIDRTGQPQHF
TRBV7-9	TRBD2	few	TRBJ2-7	14	TGTGCCAGCAGCTTAGAGGGACTAGGCTACGAGCAGTACTTC	CASSLEGLGYEQYF
TRBV15	-	-	TRBJ2-5	15	-	CATSRDRRAGETQYF
TRBV7-4	-	-	TRBJ1-1	12	TGTGCCAGCAGCTTAGCTATCGGTGAAGCTTTCTTT	CASSLAIGEAFF
TRBV4-1	-	-	TRBJ1-2	14	TGCGCCAGCAGCCAAGGGGAAGTTGGCTATGGCTACACCTTC	CASSQGEVGYGYTF
TRBV7-6	-	-	TRBJ2-3	12	TGTGCCAGCAGTCCAATGCGAGATACGCAGTATTTT	CASSPMRDTQYF
TRBV11-2	TRBD1	-	TRBJ2-1	16	TGTGCCTGCAGAAGAGCCCCCGGGACAGTTACAAATGAGCAGTTCTTC	CACRRAPGTVTNEQFF
TRBV7-8	-	-	TRBJ2-7	14	TGTGCCAGCAGCGCCCGGCGTCTGTCCTACGAGCAGTACTTC	CASSARRLSYEQYF
TRBV7-8	-	few	TRBJ2-4	17	TGTGCCAGCAGCTTAGGCCTTCTCTCGGGGAACAAAAACATTCAGTACTTC	CASSLGLLSGNKNIQYF
TRBV25-1	-	-	TRBJ1-2	14	TGTGCCAGCAGTGACCCGCGAGGGGTCGGTGGCTACACCTTC	CASSDPRGVGGYTF